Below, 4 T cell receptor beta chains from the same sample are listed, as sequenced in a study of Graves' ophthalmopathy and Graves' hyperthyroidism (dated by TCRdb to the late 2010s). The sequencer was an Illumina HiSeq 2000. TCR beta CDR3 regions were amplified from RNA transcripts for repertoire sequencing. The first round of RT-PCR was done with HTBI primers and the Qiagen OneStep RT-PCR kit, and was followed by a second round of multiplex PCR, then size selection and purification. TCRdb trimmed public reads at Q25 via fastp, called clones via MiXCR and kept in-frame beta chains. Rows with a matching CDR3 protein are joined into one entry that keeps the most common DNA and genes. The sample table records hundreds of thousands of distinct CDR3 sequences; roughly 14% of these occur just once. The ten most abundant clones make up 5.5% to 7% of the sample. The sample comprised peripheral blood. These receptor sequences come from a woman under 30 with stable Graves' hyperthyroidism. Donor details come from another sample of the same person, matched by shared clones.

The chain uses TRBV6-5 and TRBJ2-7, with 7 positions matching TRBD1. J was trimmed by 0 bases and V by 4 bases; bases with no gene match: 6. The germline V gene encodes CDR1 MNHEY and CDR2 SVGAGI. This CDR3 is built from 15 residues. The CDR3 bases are TGTGCCAGCAGTTCCCAATGGGACAGCTCCTACGAGCAGTACTTC. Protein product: CASSSQWDSSYEQYF.

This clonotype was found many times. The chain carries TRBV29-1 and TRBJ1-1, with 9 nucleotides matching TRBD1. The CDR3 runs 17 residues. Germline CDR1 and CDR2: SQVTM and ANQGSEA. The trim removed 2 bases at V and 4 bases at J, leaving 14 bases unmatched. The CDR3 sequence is CSVEPLWNRGRGTEAFF. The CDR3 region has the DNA TGCAGCGTTGAACCCCTGTGGAACAGGGGGCGCGGCACTGAAGCTTTCTTT.

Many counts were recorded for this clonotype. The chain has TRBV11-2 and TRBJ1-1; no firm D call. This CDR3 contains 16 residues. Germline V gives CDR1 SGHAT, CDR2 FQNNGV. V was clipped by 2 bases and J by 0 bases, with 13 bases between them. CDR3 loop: CASSLSYSLMNTEAFF. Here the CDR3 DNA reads TGTGCCAGCAGCTTATCCTACAGTTTAATGAACACTGAAGCTTTCTTT.

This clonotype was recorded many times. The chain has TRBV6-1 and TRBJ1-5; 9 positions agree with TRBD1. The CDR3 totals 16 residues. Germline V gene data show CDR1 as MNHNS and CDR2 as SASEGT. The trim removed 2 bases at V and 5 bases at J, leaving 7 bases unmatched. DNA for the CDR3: TGTGCCAGCAGTGAACCTCACAGGGGGCCTTATCAGCCCCAGCATTTT. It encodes CASSEPHRGPYQPQHF.